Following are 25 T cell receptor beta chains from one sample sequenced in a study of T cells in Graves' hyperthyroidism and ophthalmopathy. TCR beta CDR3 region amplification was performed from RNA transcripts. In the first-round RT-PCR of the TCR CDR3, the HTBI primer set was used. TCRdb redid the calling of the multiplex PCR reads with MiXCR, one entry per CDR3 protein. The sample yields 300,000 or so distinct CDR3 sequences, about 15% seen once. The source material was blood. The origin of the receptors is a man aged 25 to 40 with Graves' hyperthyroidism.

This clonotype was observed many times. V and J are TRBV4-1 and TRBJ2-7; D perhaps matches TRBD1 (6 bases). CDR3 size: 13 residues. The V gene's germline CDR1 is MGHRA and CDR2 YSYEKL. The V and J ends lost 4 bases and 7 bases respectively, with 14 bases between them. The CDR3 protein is CASSPQGRGEQYF. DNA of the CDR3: TGCGCCAGCAGCCCTCAGGGGAGAGGAGAGCAGTACTTC.

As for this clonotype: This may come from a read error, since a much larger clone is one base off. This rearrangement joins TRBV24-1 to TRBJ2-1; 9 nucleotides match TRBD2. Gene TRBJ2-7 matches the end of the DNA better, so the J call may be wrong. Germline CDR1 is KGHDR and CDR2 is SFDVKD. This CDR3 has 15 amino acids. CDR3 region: CATSESGLATNEQYF. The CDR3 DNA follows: TGTGCCACCAGTGAGTCGGGACTAGCTACAAATGAGCAGTACTTC.

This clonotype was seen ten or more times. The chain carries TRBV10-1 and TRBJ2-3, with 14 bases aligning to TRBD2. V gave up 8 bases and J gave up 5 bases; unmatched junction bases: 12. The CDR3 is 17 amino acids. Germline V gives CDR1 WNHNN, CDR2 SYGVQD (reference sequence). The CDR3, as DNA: TGCGCCAGCTCGGAACCGGGACTAGCGGGAGAGGGAGATACGCAGTATTTT. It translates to CASSEPGLAGEGDTQYF.

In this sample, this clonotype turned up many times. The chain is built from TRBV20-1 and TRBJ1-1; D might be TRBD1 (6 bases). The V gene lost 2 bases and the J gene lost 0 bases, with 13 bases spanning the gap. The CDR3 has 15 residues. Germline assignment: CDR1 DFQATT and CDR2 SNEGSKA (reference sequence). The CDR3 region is CSARKTGFMNTEAFF. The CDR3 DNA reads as TGCAGTGCTAGAAAGACAGGTTTTATGAACACTGAAGCTTTCTTT.

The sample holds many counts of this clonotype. The CDR3 spells CATTPQTVSTDTQYF. The CDR3 coding sequence is TGTGCCACAACGCCGCAGACGGTTAGCACAGATACGCAGTATTTT. The chain links TRBV10-3 to TRBJ2-3; D is unclear. The CDR3 extends over 15 amino acids. Deletions cut 10 bases from V and 0 bases from J, with 17 bases between. Germline V CDR1 and CDR2: ENHRY, SYGVKD.

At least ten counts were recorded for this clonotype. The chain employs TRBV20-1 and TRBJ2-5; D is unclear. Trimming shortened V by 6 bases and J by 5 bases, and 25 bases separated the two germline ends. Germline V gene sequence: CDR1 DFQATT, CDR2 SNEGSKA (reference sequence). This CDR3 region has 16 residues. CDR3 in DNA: TGCAGTGCCATCACATTAAGCTGGGTCTCCGCCGAGACCCAGTACTTC. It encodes CSAITLSWVSAETQYF.

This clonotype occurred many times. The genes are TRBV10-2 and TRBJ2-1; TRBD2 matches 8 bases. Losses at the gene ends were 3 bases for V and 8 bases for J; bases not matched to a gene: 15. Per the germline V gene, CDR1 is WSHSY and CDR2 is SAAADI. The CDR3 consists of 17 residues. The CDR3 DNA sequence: TGCGCCAGCAGTGACCCCCGGGGACTAGGCGTTTCCGATGAGCAGTTCTTC. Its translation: CASSDPRGLGVSDEQFF.

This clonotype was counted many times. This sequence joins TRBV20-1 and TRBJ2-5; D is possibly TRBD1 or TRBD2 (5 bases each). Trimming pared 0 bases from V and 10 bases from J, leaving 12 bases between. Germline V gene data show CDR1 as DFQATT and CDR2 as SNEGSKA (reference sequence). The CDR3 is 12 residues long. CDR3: CSARDSVRGQYF. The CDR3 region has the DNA TGCAGTGCTAGAGATAGTGTGAGGGGCCAGTACTTC.

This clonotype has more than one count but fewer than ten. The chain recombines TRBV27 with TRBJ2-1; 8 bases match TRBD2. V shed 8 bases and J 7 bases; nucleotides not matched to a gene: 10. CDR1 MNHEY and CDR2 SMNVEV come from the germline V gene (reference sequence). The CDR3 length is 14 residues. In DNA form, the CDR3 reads TGTGCCAGCGGATTAAGCGGGAGTGGTAATGAGCAGTTCTTC. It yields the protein CASGLSGSGNEQFF.

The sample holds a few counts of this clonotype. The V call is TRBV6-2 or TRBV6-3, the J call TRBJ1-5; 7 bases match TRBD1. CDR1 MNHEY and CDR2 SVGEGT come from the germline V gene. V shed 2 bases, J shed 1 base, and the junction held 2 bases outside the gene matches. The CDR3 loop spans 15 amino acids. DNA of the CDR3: TGTGCCAGCAGTTACGGGACAGAGAGCAATCAGCCCCAGCATTTT. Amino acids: CASSYGTESNQPQHF.

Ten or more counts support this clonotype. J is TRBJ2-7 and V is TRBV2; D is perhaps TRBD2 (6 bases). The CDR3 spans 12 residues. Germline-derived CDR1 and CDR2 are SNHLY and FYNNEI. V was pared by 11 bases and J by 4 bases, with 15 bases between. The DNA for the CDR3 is TGTGCCGTGTCCGGGGGACTGTACGAGCAGTACTTC. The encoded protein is CAVSGGLYEQYF.

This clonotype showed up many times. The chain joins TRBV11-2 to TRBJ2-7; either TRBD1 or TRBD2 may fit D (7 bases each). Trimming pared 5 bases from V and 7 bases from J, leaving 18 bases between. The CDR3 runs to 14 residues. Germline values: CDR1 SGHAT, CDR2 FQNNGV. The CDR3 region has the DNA TGTGCCAGCAGCCGGCAGGGGGGGGCGATTGAGCAGTACTTC. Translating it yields CASSRQGGAIEQYF.

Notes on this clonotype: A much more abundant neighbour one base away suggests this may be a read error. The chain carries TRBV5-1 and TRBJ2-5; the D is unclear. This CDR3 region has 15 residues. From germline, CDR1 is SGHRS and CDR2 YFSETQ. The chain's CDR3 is CASSSQSRYQETQHF. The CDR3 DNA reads TGCGCCAGCAGCTCCCAATCCCGGTACCAAGAGACCCAGCACTTC.

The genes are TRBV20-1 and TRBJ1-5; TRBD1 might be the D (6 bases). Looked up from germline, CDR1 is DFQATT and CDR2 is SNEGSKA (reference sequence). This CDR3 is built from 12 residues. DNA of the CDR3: TGCGTCGCACAGGGTAGCAATCAGCCCCAGCATTTT. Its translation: CVAQGSNQPQHF.

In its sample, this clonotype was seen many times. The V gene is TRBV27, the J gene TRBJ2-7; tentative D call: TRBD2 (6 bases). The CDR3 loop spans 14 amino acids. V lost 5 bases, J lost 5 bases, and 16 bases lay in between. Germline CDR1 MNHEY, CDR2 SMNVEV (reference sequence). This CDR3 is CASSPSGDHHEQYF. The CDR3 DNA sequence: TGTGCCAGCAGTCCGTCGGGAGACCACCACGAGCAGTACTTC.

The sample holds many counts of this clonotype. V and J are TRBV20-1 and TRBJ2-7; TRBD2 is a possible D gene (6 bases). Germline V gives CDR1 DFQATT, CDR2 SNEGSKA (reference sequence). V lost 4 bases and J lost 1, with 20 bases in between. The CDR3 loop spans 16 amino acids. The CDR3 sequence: CSATHSEGSASYEQYF. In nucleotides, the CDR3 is TGCAGTGCTACCCACTCGGAGGGGAGTGCGTCCTACGAGCAGTACTTC.

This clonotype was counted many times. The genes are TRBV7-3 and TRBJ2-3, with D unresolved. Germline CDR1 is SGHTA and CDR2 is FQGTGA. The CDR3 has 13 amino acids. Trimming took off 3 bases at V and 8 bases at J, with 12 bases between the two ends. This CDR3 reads CASSFNPAATQYF. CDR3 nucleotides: TGTGCCAGCAGCTTCAACCCCGCAGCTACGCAGTATTTT.

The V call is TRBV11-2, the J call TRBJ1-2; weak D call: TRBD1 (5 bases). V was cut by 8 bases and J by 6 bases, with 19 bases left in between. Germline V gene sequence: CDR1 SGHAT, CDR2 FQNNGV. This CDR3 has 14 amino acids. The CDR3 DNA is TGTGCCAGCCCCTGGGGACTAGGCAACCATGGCTACACCTTC. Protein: CASPWGLGNHGYTF.

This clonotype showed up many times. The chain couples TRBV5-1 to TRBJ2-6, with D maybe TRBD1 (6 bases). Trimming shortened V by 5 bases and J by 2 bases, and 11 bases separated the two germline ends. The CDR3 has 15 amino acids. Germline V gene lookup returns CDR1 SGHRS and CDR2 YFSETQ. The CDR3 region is CASSLPGAGANVLTF. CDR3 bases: TGCGCCAGCAGTCTCCCAGGGGCTGGGGCCAACGTCCTGACTTTC.

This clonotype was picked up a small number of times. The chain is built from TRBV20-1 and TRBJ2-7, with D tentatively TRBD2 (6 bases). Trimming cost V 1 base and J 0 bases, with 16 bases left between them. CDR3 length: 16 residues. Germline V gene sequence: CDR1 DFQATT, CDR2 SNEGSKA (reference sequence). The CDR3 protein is CSARGAGLPSSYEQYF. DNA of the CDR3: TGCAGTGCTAGAGGGGCGGGACTTCCGAGCTCCTACGAGCAGTACTTC.

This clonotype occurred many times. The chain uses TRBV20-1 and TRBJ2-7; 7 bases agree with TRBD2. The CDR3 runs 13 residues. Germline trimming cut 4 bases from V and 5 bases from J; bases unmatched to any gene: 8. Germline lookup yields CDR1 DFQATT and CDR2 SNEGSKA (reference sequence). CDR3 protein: CSATVGGSDEQYF. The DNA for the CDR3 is TGCAGTGCTACAGTCGGGGGGAGCGACGAGCAGTACTTC.

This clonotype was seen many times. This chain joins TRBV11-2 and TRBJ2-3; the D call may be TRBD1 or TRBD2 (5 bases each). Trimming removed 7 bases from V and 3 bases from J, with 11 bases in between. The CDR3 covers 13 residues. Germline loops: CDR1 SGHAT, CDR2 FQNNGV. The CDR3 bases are TGTGCCAGCAAGGGACGGAATACAGATACGCAGTATTTT. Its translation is CASKGRNTDTQYF. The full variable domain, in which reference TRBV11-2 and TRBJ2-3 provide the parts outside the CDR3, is EAGVAQSPRYKIIEKRQSVAFWCNPISGHATLYWYQQILGQGPKLLIQFQNNGVVDDSQLPKDRFSAERLKGVDSTLKIQPAKLEDSAVYLCASKGRNTDTQYFGPGTRLTVL.

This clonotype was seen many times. The CDR3 spells CSANQLAGQETQYF. CDR3 coding DNA: TGCAGTGCTAACCAACTTGCAGGGCAGGAGACCCAGTACTTC. The chain combines TRBV20-1 with TRBJ2-5; a weak D match, TRBD1 (5 bases). CDR3 length equals 14 residues. Germline CDR1 DFQATT, CDR2 SNEGSKA (reference sequence). The V end lost 4 bases, the J end lost 5 bases, and 17 bases lay between the germline ends.

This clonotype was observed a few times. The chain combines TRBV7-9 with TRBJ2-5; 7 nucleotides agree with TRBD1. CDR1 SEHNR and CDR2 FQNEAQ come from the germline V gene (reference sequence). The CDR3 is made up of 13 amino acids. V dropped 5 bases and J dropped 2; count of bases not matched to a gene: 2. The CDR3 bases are TGTGCCAGCAGCGGACAGGCTCAAGAGACCCAGTACTTC. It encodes CASSGQAQETQYF.

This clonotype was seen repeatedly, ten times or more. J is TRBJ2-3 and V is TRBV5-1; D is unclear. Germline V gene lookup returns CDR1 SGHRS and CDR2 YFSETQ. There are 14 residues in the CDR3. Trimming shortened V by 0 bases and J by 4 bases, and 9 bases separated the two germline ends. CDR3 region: CASSLESGADTQYF. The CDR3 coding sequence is TGCGCCAGCAGCTTGGAAAGTGGAGCAGATACGCAGTATTTT.